This paragraph covers one T cell receptor beta chain sequence. The antigen remains undetermined. The CDR3 loop spans 15 amino acids. Per the germline V gene, CDR1 is LNHNV and CDR2 is YYDKDF (reference sequence). V was clipped by 2 bases and J by 4 bases, with 12 bases between them. The source of the sample is a study of OX40 agonist ivuxolimab in advanced cancers. About the research overall: Partial responses were recorded for three patients, including one with hepatocellular carcinoma and two with cutaneous melanoma.

Study-level findings and limits: Among T cells, CD8+ cells averaged more expanded clones than CD4+ cells. Among expanded peripheral T cells, antigen specificity went undetermined.

Sequencing was performed with immunoSEQ multiplex PCR; in TCRdb, only in-frame clones are kept and a portion is missing. Found here are 30,000 to 35,000 clones, 89% of them singletons; the top ten hold approximately 40%. The sample consisted of CD4+ or CD8+ T cells sorted from blood, taken in a trial of the OX40 agonist ivuxolimab. This sequence joins TRBV15 and TRBJ1-5, with D maybe TRBD1 (5 bases). The sequence was obtained from an adult with an advanced solid tumor such as melanoma, head and neck, liver or kidney cancer. Written as DNA, the CDR3 is TGTGCCACCAGCAGATCTCTTGGGGGAAATCAGCCCCAGCATTTT. This translates into CATSRSLGGNQPQHF.